A selection of T cell receptor beta chains follows, all from one sample in a study of cytomegalovirus exposure and HLA in healthy donors. Only in-frame clones appear in the TCRdb table, and some are missing; sequencing was by immunoSEQ multiplex PCR. The sample lists 130,000 or so clones; approximately 80% were seen once. Material: PBMCs. The receptors were sampled from a young man in good health and CMV-seronegative. CDR3s include the opening cysteine and the closing phenylalanine or tryptophan. A D gene is named only where the DNA matches it firmly. Clone size is stated in some rows and not others, as once, few, many or a class when expanded.

>TRBJ1-2|-|TRBV27|TRBD1
TGTGCCAGCAGTTTATTAGGACAGGGCCCCAACTATGGCTACACCTTC
CASSLLGQGPNYGYTF
>TRBJ2-7|-|TRBV5-4|TRBD2
TGTGCCAGCAGCACCGGACTAGCCTCCTACGAGCAGTACTTC
CASSTGLASYEQYF
>TRBJ2-5|-|TRBV2|-
TGTGCCAGCAGTGTCGGAGTGAGTAGCCAAGAGACCCAGTACTTC
CASSVGVSSQETQYF
>TRBJ2-7|few|TRBV29-1|TRBD1
TGCAGCGTTGTCGGACAGGGGGCGTACGAGCAGTACTTC
CSVVGQGAYEQYF
>TRBJ1-6|-|TRBV2|TRBD1
TGTGCCAGCACCACCGGACAGGGGCTAGATTCACCCCTCCACTTT
CASTTGQGLDSPLHF
>TRBJ2-1|-|TRBV10-1|TRBD2
TGCGCCAGCAGCACGGGACTAGCTGTCAATGAGCAGTTCTTC
CASSTGLAVNEQFF
>TRBJ1-5|-|TRBV1|-
TGCACCAGCAGCCATATTCAGCCCCAGCATTTT
CTSSHIQPQHF
>TRBJ2-7|-|TRBV18|-
TGTGCCAGCTCACCCCAGGGTGCCTACGAGCAGTACTTC
CASSPQGAYEQYF
>TRBJ1-1|-|TRBV6-5|-
TGTGCCAGCAGTTACTCCCAACAGATCAACACTGAAGCTTTCTTT
CASSYSQQINTEAFF
>TRBJ1-2|-|TRBV9|TRBD1
TGTGCCAGCAGCCCGAGACCGACAGGGGTCTATGGCTACACCTTC
CASSPRPTGVYGYTF
>TRBJ2-2|-|TRBV30|-
TGTGCCTGGTCTTCACAGGGTACCGGGGAGCTGTTTTTT
CAWSSQGTGELFF
>TRBJ1-2|-|TRBV11-1|TRBD1
TGTGCCAGCAGCTCTGGTTCGGGACAGGGTGGCTATGGCTACACCTTC
CASSSGSGQGGYGYTF
>TRBJ2-3|-|TRBV9|-
TGTGCCAGCGGGGGGGCGAACGATGATACGCAGTATTTT
CASGGANDDTQYF
>TRBJ2-1|once|TRBV28|TRBD1
TGTGCCAGCAGTTTTATGATCCGGTCAGGGGGCCCCTACAATGAGCAGTTCTTC
CASSFMIRSGGPYNEQFF
>TRBJ1-4|-|TRBV29-1|-
TGCAGCGTTGGAATTAGTACTACTAATGAAAAACTGTTTTTT
CSVGISTTNEKLFF
>TRBJ1-5|-|TRBV7-8|TRBD1
TGTGCCAGCAGCTACCATACAGGGGGAGGCAATCAGCCCCAGCATTTT
CASSYHTGGGNQPQHF
>TRBJ1-6|-|TRBV7-9|-
TGTGCCAGCAGCTTAGGTGTTTACAACAGGGTATACTCACCCCTCCACTTT
CASSLGVYNRVYSPLHF
>TRBJ1-2|-|TRBV2|-
TGTGCCAGCGGGGGCAGGGCCTTC
CASGGRAF
>TRBJ2-1|-|TRBV7-9|TRBD1
TGTGCCAGCGCCTTGGGACAGGACTCGAATGAGCAGTTCTTC
CASALGQDSNEQFF
>TRBJ1-4|-|TRBV11-2|TRBD1
TGTGCCAGCAGCTCCATACAGGGGGCTAATGAAAAACTGTTTTTT
CASSSIQGANEKLFF
>TRBJ2-7|-|TRBV5-1|TRBD2
TGCGCCAGCAGCTTCGGACTAGCGGGGGGGCCCGAGCAGTACTTC
CASSFGLAGGPEQYF
>TRBJ2-5|-|TRBV6-4|TRBD2
TGTGCCAGCAGTGAAGGAGCGGGGGGACAAGAGACCCAGTACTTC
CASSEGAGGQETQYF
>TRBJ2-4|-|TRBV7-9|-
TGTGCCAGCAGCGAAGGGACTTCGACTCATCAGTACTTC
CASSEGTSTHQYF
>TRBJ2-2|few|TRBV19|TRBD2
TGTGCCGCAAAGTCTAGCGGGAGAGGCACCGGGGAGCTGTTTTTT
CAAKSSGRGTGELFF
>TRBJ1-4|few|TRBV7-9|-
TGTGCCAGCAGCTTACCAGGACAGTTTAATGAAAAACTGTTTTTT
CASSLPGQFNEKLFF
>TRBJ2-5|few|TRBV21-1|-
TGTGCCAGCAGCAAAGCGCAGGGACAGCCTAGGAGAGAGACCCAGTACTTC
CASSKAQGQPRRETQYF
>TRBJ1-2|-|TRBV28|TRBD1
TGTGCCAGCAGTATCGGACAGGGGAGGATCTATGGCTACACCTTC
CASSIGQGRIYGYTF
>TRBJ2-5|-|TRBV14|-
TGTGCCAGCAGCCAAGGCACAGGCGCGATCCAAGAGACCCAGTACTTC
CASSQGTGAIQETQYF
>TRBJ1-2|-|TRBV6-1|TRBD1
TGTGCCAGCAGGCCGGGACAGGGTCTTTACGGCTACACCTTC
CASRPGQGLYGYTF
>TRBJ1-1|few|TRBV5-4|-
TGTGCCAGCAGGGGCCACACAGCGAACACTGAAGCTTTCTTT
CASRGHTANTEAFF
>TRBJ1-1|-|TRBV2|-
TGTGCCAGCACCCCGCGGACAGTGAACACTGAAGCTTTCTTT
CASTPRTVNTEAFF
>TRBJ2-1|-|TRBV4-3|TRBD1
TGCGCCAGCAGCCTCTCCCGAGGGGGCTCTACCTACAATGAGCAGTTCTTC
CASSLSRGGSTYNEQFF
>TRBJ1-2|-|TRBV2|TRBD1
TGTGCCAGCAGACCCCGGGACAGAGCACCGGGGGGCTACACCTTC
CASRPRDRAPGGYTF
>TRBJ1-3|-|TRBV19|-
TGTGCCAGTAGTACTCCTCAGGGAAGGACTGGAAACACCATATATTTT
CASSTPQGRTGNTIYF
>TRBJ2-7|-|TRBV5-1|-
TGCGCCAGCACAGAGACAGGAACCTACGAGCAGTACTTC
CASTETGTYEQYF
>TRBJ2-7|few|TRBV7-8|TRBD2
TGTGCCAGCAGCTTAGGTTTAGCGGGAGTTACTAACGAGCAGTACTTC
CASSLGLAGVTNEQYF
>TRBJ2-2|once|TRBV4-1|-
TGCGCCAGCAGTCAATTTCCAGGGTTTACCGGGGAGCTGTTTTTT
CASSQFPGFTGELFF
>TRBJ2-5|-|TRBV5-1|-
TGCGCCAGCAGCGCGGCAGGGGTTTTGGAGACCCAGTACTTC
CASSAAGVLETQYF
>TRBJ1-4|few|TRBV4-1|-
TGCGCCAGCAGCCTAACCCCCCATTCGTCTGGGCAAACTAATGAAAAACTGTTTTTT
CASSLTPHSSGQTNEKLFF
>TRBJ1-2|-|TRBV7-2|TRBD1
TGTGCCAGCAGCTTAGATCGGGACAGGGGGCAGGTTGGCTACACCTTC
CASSLDRDRGQVGYTF
>TRBJ2-5|few|TRBV13|-
TGTGCCAGCAGCTTACTCTTAGGGCGAAACAGGGTAGCGCGAGAGACCCAGTACTTC
CASSLLLGRNRVARETQYF
>TRBJ1-2|-|TRBV19|-
TGTGCCAGTAGTATAGAGCGCACGGGCTATGGCTACACCTTC
CASSIERTGYGYTF
>TRBJ2-7|-|TRBV6-5|TRBD2
TGTGCCAGCAGTTACTTGACTAGCGGGGTCTCCTACGAGCAGTACTTC
CASSYLTSGVSYEQYF
>TRBJ1-2|-|TRBV6-1|TRBD1
TGTGCCAGCAGTAAAACATCGACAGGGAACTATGGCTACACCTTC
CASSKTSTGNYGYTF
>TRBJ2-3|-|TRBV18|TRBD1
TGTGCCAGCTCACCGCGGACAGGGGAACGAGATACGCAGTATTTT
CASSPRTGERDTQYF
>TRBJ2-7|-|TRBV28|TRBD2
TGTGCCAGCAGTACCCAGCGGGAAATGGGCGAGCAGTACTTC
CASSTQREMGEQYF
>TRBJ2-7|-|TRBV4-2|-
TGTGCCAGCGGTGGGGAGGCCTACGAGCAGTACTTC
CASGGEAYEQYF
>TRBJ1-1|-|TRBV18|TRBD1
TGTGCCAGCTCACCAATGGGACAGGGTAACACTGAAGCTTTCTTT
CASSPMGQGNTEAFF
>TRBJ2-7|-|TRBV10-1|-
TGCGCCAGCACCTCTCCCTACGAGCAGTACTTC
CASTSPYEQYF